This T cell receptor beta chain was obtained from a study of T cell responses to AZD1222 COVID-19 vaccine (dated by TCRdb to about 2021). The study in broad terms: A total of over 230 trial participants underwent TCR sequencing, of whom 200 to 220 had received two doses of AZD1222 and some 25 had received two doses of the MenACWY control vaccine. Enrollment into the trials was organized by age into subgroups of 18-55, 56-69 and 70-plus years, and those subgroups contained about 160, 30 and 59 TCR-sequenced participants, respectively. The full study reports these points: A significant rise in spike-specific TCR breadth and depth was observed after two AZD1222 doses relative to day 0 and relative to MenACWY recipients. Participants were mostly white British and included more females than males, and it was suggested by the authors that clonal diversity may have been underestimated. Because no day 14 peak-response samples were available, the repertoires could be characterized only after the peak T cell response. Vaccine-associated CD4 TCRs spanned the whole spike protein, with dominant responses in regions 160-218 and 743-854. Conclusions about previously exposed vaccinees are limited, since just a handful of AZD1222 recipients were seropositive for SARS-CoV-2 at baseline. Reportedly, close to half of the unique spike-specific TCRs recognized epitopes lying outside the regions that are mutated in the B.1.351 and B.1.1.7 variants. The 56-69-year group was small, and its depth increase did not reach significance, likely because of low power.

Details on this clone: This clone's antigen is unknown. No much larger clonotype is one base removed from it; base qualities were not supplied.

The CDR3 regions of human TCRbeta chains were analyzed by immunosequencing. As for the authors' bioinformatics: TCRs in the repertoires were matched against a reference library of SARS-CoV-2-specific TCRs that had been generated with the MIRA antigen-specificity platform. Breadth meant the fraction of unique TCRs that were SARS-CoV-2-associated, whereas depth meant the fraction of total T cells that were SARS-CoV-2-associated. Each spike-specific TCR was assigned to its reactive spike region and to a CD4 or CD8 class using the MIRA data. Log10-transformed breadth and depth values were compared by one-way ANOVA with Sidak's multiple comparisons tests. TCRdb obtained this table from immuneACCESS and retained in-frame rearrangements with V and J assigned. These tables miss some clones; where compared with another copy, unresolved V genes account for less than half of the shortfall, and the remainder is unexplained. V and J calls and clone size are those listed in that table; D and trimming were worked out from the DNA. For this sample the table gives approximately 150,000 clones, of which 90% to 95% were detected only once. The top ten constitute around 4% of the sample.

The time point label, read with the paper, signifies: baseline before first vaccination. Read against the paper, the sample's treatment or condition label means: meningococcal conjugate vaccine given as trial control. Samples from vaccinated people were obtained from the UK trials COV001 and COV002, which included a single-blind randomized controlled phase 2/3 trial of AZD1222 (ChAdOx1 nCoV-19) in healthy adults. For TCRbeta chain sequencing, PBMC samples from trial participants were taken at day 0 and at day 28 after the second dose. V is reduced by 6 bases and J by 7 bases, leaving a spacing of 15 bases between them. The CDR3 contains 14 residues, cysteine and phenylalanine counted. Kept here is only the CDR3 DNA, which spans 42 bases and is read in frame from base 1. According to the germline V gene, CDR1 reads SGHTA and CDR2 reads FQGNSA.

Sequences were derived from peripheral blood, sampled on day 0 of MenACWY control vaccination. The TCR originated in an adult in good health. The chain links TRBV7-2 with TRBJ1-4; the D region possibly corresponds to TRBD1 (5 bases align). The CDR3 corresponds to CASRGQGWAEKLFF. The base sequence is TGTGCCAGCAGGGGTCAGGGTTGGGCTGAAAAACTGTTTTTT.